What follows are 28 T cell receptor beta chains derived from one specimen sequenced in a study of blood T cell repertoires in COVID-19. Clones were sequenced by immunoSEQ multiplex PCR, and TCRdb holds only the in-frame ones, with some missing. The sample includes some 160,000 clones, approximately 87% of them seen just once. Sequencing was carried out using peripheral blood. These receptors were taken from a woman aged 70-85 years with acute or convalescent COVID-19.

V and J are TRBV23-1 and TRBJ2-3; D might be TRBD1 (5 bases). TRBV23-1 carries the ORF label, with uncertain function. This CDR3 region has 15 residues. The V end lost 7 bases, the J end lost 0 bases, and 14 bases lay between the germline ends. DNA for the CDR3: TGCGCCAGCACCTCACACAGGTCGAGCACAGATACGCAGTATTTT. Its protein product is CASTSHRSSTDTQYF.

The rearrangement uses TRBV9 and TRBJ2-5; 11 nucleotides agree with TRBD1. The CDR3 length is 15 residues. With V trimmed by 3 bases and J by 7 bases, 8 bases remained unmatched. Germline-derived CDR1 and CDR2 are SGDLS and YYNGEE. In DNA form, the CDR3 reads TGTGCCAGCAGCGCCCGGGACAGGGGGTGGACGACCCAGTACTTC. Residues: CASSARDRGWTTQYF.

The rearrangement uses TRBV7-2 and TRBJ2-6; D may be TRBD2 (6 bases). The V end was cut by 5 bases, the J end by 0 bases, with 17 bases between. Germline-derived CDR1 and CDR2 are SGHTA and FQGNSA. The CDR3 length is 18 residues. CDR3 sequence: CASSPGAGAASGANVLTF. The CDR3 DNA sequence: TGTGCCAGCAGCCCGGGAGCCGGGGCCGCCTCTGGGGCCAACGTCCTGACTTTC.

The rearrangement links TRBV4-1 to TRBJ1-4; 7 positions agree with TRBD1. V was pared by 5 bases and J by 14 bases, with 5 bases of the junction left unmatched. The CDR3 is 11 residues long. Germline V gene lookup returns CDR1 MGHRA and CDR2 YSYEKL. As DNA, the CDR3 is TGCGCCAGCAGCTCCCGGGACAGCCTGTTTTTT. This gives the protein CASSSRDSLFF.

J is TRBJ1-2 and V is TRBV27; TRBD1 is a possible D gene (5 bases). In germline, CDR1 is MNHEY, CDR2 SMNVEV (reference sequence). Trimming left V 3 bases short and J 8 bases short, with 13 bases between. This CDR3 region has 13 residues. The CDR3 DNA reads TGTGCCAGCAGTTTGGGGTCAGGGTTAGGCTACACCTTC. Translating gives CASSLGSGLGYTF.

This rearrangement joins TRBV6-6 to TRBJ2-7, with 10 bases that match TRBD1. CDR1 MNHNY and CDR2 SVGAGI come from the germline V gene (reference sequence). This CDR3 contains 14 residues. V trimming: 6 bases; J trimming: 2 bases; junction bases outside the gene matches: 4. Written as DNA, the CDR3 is TGTGCCAGCAGGAAGACAGGGGGCCCCTACGAGCAGTACTTC. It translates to CASRKTGGPYEQYF.

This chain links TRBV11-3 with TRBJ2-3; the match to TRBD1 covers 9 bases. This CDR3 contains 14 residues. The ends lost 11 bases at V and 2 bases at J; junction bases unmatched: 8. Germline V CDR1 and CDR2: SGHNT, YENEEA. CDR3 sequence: CAGARQGDTDTQYF. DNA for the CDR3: TGTGCCGGGGCTAGACAGGGGGACACAGATACGCAGTATTTT.

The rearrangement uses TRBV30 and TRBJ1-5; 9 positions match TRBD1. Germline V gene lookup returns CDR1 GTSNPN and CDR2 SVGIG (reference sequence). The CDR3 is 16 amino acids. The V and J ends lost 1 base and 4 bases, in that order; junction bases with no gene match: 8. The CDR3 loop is CAWSAPGTGRNQPQHF. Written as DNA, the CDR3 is TGTGCCTGGAGTGCCCCCGGGACAGGGCGTAATCAGCCCCAGCATTTT.

CDR3 region: CASSQYLLHNEQFF. The CDR3 region has the DNA TGCGCCAGCAGCCAATACTTACTGCACAATGAGCAGTTCTTC. This sequence joins TRBV4-1 and TRBJ2-1; D unresolved. The CDR3 sequence is 14 residues long. V was cut by 2 bases and J by 5 bases, with 10 bases left in between. The germline V gene encodes CDR1 MGHRA and CDR2 YSYEKL.

CDR3 amino acids: CASSPGQSYEQYF. The CDR3 DNA sequence: TGTGCCAGCTCACCGGGACAAAGCTACGAGCAGTACTTC. The chain uses TRBV18 and TRBJ2-7, with D perhaps TRBD1 (6 bases). This CDR3 region has 13 residues. V was clipped by 3 bases and J by 3 bases, with 9 bases between them. Per the germline V gene, CDR1 is KGHSH and CDR2 is LQKENI.

The DNA for the CDR3 is TGTGCCAGCAGCGATGACGGGTACAATGAGCAGTTCTTC. Translating gives CASSDDGYNEQFF. The J gene is TRBJ2-1, the V gene TRBV7-9; D remains unclear. This CDR3 contains 13 residues. Germline V gene lookup returns CDR1 SEHNR and CDR2 FQNEAQ (reference sequence). Trimming took 5 bases from V and 4 from J, leaving 9 bases between them.

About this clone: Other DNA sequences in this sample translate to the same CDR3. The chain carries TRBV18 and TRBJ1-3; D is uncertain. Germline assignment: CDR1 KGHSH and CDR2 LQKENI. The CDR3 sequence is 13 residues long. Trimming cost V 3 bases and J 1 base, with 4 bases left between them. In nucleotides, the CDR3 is TGTGCCAGCTCACCGTCGTCTGGAAACACCATATATTTT. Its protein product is CASSPSSGNTIYF. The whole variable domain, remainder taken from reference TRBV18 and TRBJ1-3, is NAGVMQNPRHLVRRRGQEARLRCSPMKGHSHVYWYRQLPEEGLKFMVYLQKENIIDESGMPKERFSAEFPKEGPSILRIQQVVRGDSAAYFCASSPSSGNTIYFGEGSWLTVV.

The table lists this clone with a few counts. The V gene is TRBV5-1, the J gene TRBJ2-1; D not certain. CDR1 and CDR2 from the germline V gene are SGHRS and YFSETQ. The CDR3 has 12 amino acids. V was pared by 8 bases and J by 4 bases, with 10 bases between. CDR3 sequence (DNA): TGCGCCAGTCAGGATAATTACAATGAGCAGTTCTTC. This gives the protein CASQDNYNEQFF.

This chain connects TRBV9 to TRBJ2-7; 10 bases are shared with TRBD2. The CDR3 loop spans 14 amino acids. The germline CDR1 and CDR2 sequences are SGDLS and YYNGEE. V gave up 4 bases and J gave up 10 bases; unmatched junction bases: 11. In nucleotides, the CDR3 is TGTGCCAGCAGCCCTGAACTAGCGGGGAGCTCTCAGTACTTC. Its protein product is CASSPELAGSSQYF.

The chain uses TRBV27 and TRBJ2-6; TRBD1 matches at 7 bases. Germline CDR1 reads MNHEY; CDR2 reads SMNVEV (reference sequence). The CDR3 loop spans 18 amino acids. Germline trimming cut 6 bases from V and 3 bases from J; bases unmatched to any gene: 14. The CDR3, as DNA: TGTGCCAGCAGCTCCGTGGGGGCAGGGGGTCGTGGGGCCAACGTCCTGACTTTC. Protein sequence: CASSSVGAGGRGANVLTF.

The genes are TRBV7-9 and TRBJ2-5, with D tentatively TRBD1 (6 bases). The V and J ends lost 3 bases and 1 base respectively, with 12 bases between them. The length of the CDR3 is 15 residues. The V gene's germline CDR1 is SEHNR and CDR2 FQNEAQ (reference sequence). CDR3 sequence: CASSFGQSVQETQYF. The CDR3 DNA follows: TGTGCCAGCAGCTTTGGACAGTCGGTCCAAGAGACCCAGTACTTC.

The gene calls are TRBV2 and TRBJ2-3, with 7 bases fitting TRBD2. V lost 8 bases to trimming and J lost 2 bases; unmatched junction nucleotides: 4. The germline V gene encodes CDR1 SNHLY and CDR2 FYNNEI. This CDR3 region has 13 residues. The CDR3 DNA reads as TGTGCCAGCCTAGCGGAGATCACAGATACGCAGTATTTT. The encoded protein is CASLAEITDTQYF.

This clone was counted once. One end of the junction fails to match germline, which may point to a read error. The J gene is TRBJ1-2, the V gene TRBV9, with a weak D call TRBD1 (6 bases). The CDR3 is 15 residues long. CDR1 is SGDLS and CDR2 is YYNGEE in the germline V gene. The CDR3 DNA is TGTGCCAGCACCGTAGAAGGGACAAACTTCTATGGCTACACCTTC. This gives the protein CASTVEGTNFYGYTF.

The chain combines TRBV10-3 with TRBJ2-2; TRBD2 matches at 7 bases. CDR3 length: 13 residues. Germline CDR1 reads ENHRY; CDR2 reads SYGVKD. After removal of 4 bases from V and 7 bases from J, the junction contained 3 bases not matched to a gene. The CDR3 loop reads CAISVREGGELFF. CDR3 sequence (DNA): TGTGCCATCAGTGTGAGGGAGGGCGGGGAGCTGTTTTTT.

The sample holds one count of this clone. The DNA for the CDR3 is TGCGCCAGCAGCTTAACAGGGGTACCCGGGGAGCTGTTTTTT. This translates into CASSLTGVPGELFF. The chain combines TRBV5-1 with TRBJ2-2, with 7 nucleotides matching TRBD1. The J segment lost 6 bases and the V segment lost 2 bases, leaving 4 bases of the junction unmatched. This CDR3 has 14 residues. The V gene's germline CDR1 is SGHRS and CDR2 YFSETQ.

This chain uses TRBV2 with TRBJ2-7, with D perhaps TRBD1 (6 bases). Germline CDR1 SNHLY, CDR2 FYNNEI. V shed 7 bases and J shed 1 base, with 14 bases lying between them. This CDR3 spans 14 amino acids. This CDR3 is CASKVGADSYEQYF. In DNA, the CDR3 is TGTGCCAGCAAGGTGGGGGCAGATTCCTACGAGCAGTACTTC.

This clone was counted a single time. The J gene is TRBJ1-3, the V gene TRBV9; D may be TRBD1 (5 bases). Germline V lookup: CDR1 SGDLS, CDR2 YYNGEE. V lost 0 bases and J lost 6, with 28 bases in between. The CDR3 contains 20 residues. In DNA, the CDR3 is TGTGCCAGCAGCGTAGAAGGTAGGGGTGGAGGGTGGGATTTCGTAAACACCATATATTTT. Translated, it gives CASSVEGRGGGWDFVNTIYF. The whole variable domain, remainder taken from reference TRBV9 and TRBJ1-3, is DSGVTQTPKHLITATGQRVTLRCSPRSGDLSVYWYQQSLDQGLQFLIQYYNGEERAKGNILERFSAQQFPDLHSELNLSSLELGDSALYFCASSVEGRGGGWDFVNTIYFGEGSWLTVV.

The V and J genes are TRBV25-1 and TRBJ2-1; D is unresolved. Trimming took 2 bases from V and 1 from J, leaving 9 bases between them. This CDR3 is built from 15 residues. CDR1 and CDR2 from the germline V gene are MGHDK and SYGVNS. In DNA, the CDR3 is TGTGCCAGCAGTGAAAGTCCAGGTTCCTACAATGAGCAGTTCTTC. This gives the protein CASSESPGSYNEQFF.

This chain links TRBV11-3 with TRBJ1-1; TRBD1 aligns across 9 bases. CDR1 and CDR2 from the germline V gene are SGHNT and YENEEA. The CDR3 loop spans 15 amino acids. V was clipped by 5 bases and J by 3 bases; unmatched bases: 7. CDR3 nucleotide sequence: TGTGCCAGCAGCCCGGGGACAGGGACTTACACTGAAGCTTTCTTT. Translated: CASSPGTGTYTEAFF.

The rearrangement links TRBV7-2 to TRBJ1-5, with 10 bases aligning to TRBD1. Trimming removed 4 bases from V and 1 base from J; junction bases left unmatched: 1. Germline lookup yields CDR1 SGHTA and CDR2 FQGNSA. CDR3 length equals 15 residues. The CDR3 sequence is CASSWGQGSNQPQHF. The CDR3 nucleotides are TGTGCCAGCAGCTGGGGACAGGGGAGCAATCAGCCCCAGCATTTT.

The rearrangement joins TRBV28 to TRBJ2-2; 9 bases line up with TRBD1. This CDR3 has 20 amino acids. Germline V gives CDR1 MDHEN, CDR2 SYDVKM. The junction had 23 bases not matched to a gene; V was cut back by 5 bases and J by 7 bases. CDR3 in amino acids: CASSDLLWGQGKGDDGELFF. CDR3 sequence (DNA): TGTGCCAGCAGTGACTTATTGTGGGGACAGGGTAAAGGAGATGACGGGGAGCTGTTTTTT.

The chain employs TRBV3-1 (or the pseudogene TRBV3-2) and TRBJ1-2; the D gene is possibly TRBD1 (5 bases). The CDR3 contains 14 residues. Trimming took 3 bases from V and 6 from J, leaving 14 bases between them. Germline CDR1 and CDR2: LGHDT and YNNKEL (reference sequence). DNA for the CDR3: TGTGCCAGCAGCCATAGGGACTCTAGGGATGGCTACACCTTC. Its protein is CASSHRDSRDGYTF.

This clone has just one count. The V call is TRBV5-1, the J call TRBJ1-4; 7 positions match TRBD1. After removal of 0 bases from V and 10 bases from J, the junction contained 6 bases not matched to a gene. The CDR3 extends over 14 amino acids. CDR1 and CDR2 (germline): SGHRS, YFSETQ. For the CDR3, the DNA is TGCGCCAGCAGCTTGGAGACAGGGTTTGGAAAACTGTTTTTT. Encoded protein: CASSLETGFGKLFF.